Following are 20 T cell receptor beta chains from one sample sequenced in a study of brain metastases from non-small cell lung cancer (dated by TCRdb to between 2018 and 2021). Library preparation employed the immunoSEQ multiplex PCR assay. TCRdb holds this immuneACCESS table with in-frame rearrangements only. Some clones are missing; in checked studies, unresolved V genes explain under half, and the rest has no known cause. This sample holds 2,500 to 3,500 clones; around 76% were observed only once. Approximately 7.7% of the sample is in the top ten clones. Sequenced: primary lung tumor tissue. The sample's cell subset or site label, in plain terms: primary lung tumor paired with brain metastasis. Receptors originate from a donor at least 40 years old with non-small cell lung cancer.

This clone appeared a single time. DNA for the CDR3: TGTGCCAGCAGCCCGGATACGCAGTATTTT. It codes for CASSPDTQYF. The chain carries TRBV7-6 and TRBJ2-3; no reliable D call. V lost 5 bases and J lost 6, with 3 bases in between. CDR1 is SGHVS and CDR2 is FNYEAQ in the germline V gene. The CDR3 is 10 residues long.

This clone counts as large. Other DNA sequences in the same sample also yield this CDR3. The chain carries TRBV2 and TRBJ1-2; D remains ambiguous. The CDR3 spans 13 residues. Germline V gives CDR1 SNHLY, CDR2 FYNNEI. V was trimmed by 1 base and J by 8 bases, leaving 11 bases between them. The CDR3 spells CASSEGASWGYTF. The CDR3 DNA follows: TGTGCCAGCAGTGAAGGGGCCTCGTGGGGCTACACCTTC.

CDR3 DNA: TGTGCCAGCAGCTCCTTAGCTAACTATGGCTACACCTTC. Its translation: CASSSLANYGYTF. The chain joins TRBV12-3 or TRBV12-4 to TRBJ1-2; D not certain. Trimming removed 6 bases at V and 0 bases at J, with 8 bases between. This CDR3 spans 13 amino acids.

This clone was detected once. Its ends do not fully match the called genes, so a read error is possible. This rearrangement joins TRBV11-3 to TRBJ2-1; D not resolved. CDR3 length equals 15 residues. Germline CDR1 and CDR2: SGHNT and YENEEA. CDR3 residues: CASSRSGPSGNEQFF. The CDR3 DNA sequence: TGTGCCAGCAGCCGATCCGGACCCTCCGGCAATGAGCAATTCTTC. Full variable domain (remainder filled in from reference TRBV11-3 and TRBJ2-1): EAGVVQSPRYKIIEKKQPVAFWCNPISGHNTLYWYLQNLGQGPELLIRYENEEAVDDSQLPKDRFSAERLKGVDSTLKIQPAELGDSAVYLCASSRSGPSGNEQFFGPGTRLTVL.

V is TRBV6-1 and J is TRBJ1-2, with D maybe TRBD1 (5 bases). CDR1 MNHNS and CDR2 SASEGT come from the germline V gene. With 2 bases removed from V and 4 bases from J, the gap between germline ends came to 8 bases. The CDR3 spans 13 residues. The CDR3 loop is CASSEPGLYGYTF. In nucleotides, the CDR3 is TGTGCCAGCAGTGAACCAGGGCTCTATGGCTACACCTTC.

A word on this clone: A single base separates this from a much larger clone, so it may be a read error. The V gene is TRBV6-5, the J gene TRBJ1-1; maybe TRBD1 (5 bases). This CDR3 comprises 13 residues. Germline CDR1 reads MNHEY; CDR2 reads SVGAGI. With 6 bases removed from V and 6 bases from J, the gap between germline ends came to 14 bases. CDR3 protein: CASRPDIRAEAFF. For the CDR3, the DNA is TGTGCCAGCAGACCGGACATAAGGGCTGAAGCTTTCTTT.

CDR3 sequence: CASSFRAPEQYF. The DNA for the CDR3 is TGTGCCAGCAGCTTTAGGGCCCCCGAGCAGTACTTC. The J gene is TRBJ2-7, the V gene TRBV5-6; D unresolved. Between the trimmed V and J ends, which lost 2 bases and 6 bases, there was a span of 9 bases. CDR3 length equals 12 residues. CDR1 SGHDT and CDR2 YYEEEE come from the germline V gene.

The V call is TRBV6-5, the J call TRBJ2-1; TRBD2 aligns across 12 bases. The CDR3 loop spans 15 amino acids. Germline CDR1 is MNHEY and CDR2 is SVGAGI. V dropped 6 bases and J dropped 10; count of bases not matched to a gene: 10. CDR3 protein: CASSSSGGGPFEQFF. The CDR3 coding sequence is TGTGCCAGCAGCTCTAGCGGGGGGGGTCCTTTCGAGCAGTTCTTC.

As concerns this clone: Compared with germline, one end of the junction differs, possibly owing to a read error. Other DNA sequences in the sample encode the same CDR3. This chain joins TRBV5-5 and TRBJ2-6; 10 bases line up with TRBD1. Per germline, CDR1 SGHKS and CDR2 YYEKEE (reference sequence). This CDR3 is built from 16 residues. The CDR3 nucleotides read TGTGCCAGCAGCCTGACAGGGGGCAATGGGGCCAACGTCCTGACTTTT. It yields the protein CASSLTGGNGANVLTF.

Notes on this clone: The junction departs from the called germline gene at one end, perhaps through a read error. The J gene is TRBJ2-7, the V gene TRBV6-2 or TRBV6-3; no firm D call. This CDR3 comprises 13 residues. In germline, CDR1 is MNHEY, CDR2 SVGEGT. In DNA form, the CDR3 reads TGTGCCAGCAGCCCAGTTGCGTCCTACGAGCAGTATTTC. Protein sequence: CASSPVASYEQYF.

The chain carries TRBV27 and TRBJ2-7, with unresolved D. The V gene's germline CDR1 is MNHEY and CDR2 SMNVEV (reference sequence). The CDR3 totals 13 residues. V was trimmed by 5 bases and J by 0 bases, leaving 8 bases between them. For the CDR3, the DNA is TGTGCCAGCAGTCCCGGGTCCTCCTACGAGCAGTACTTC. It yields the protein CASSPGSSYEQYF.

The chain recombines TRBV18 with TRBJ1-1; the D gene is possibly TRBD1 (6 bases). V was cut by 4 bases and J by 1 base, with 10 bases left in between. The germline gives CDR1 KGHSH, CDR2 LQKENI. This CDR3 is 14 amino acids long. CDR3 loop: CASSRQVQNTEAFF. The CDR3 coding sequence is TGTGCCAGCTCACGACAGGTCCAGAACACTGAAGCTTTCTTT.

The V and J genes are TRBV3-1 (or the pseudogene TRBV3-2) and TRBJ1-2; D gene unclear. V was cut by 2 bases and J by 5 bases, with 15 bases left in between. Germline V gene sequence: CDR1 LGHDT, CDR2 YNNKEL (reference sequence). The CDR3 length is 15 residues. DNA of the CDR3: TGTGCCAGCAGCCAAAAATTAGGACTGACTTATGGCTACACCTTC. It yields the protein CASSQKLGLTYGYTF.

The chain joins TRBV7-8 to TRBJ2-1; no firm D call. CDR1 and CDR2 (germline): SGHVS, FQNEAQ. V dropped 5 bases and J dropped 8 bases, with 10 bases sitting between them. The CDR3 spans 12 residues. CDR3 coding DNA: TGTGCCAGCAGCCCTGACTTCGATGAGCAGTTCTTC. It codes for CASSPDFDEQFF.

The V and J genes are TRBV4-3 and TRBJ1-2; D uncertain. CDR1 and CDR2 from the germline V gene are LGHNA and YSLEER. V was cut by 1 base and J by 0 bases, with 9 bases left in between. This CDR3 is built from 15 residues. CDR3 region: CASSQGGGSNYGYTF. The CDR3 DNA follows: TGCGCCAGCAGCCAAGGCGGCGGATCTAACTATGGCTACACCTTC.

Turning to this clone: The same CDR3 can be traced to other DNA sequences in this sample. The V call is TRBV6-5, the J call TRBJ1-6; a weak D match, TRBD1 (6 bases). With 0 bases removed from V and 10 bases from J, the gap between germline ends came to 13 bases. CDR1 and CDR2 from the germline V gene are MNHEY and SVGAGI. The CDR3 length is 15 residues. This CDR3 is CASSYSRGSGSPLHF. CDR3 nucleotides: TGTGCCAGCAGTTACTCGAGGGGGAGCGGGTCACCCCTCCACTTT.

This chain joins TRBV7-9 and TRBJ2-2; tentatively, D is TRBD1 or TRBD2 (7 bases each). CDR3 length: 16 residues. V dropped 5 bases and J dropped 4 bases, with 17 bases sitting between them. The germline V gene encodes CDR1 SEHNR and CDR2 FQNEAQ (reference sequence). The CDR3, as DNA: TGTGCCAGCAGCCCCCAGGGGGGGAGAGTCACCGGGGAGCTGTTTTTT. Its protein is CASSPQGGRVTGELFF.

Notes on this clone: This could be a read error, since a much larger clone is one nucleotide away. The sample has other DNA sequences that encode this CDR3 too. This chain uses TRBV4-2 with TRBJ1-5, with D perhaps TRBD1 (5 bases). From germline, CDR1 is LGHNA and CDR2 YNFKEQ. The CDR3 extends over 14 amino acids. The CDR3 DNA sequence: TGTGCCAGCAGTCGAGGACTTGGGGCTCAGCCCCAACATTTT. Translation: CASSRGLGAQPQHF.

This clone was seen just once. The J gene is TRBJ2-3, the V gene TRBV9; 7 nucleotides align to TRBD1. The CDR3 sequence is 16 residues long. Germline V gene lookup returns CDR1 SGDLS and CDR2 YYNGEE. Trimming cost V 4 bases and J 1 base; bases outside gene matches: 9. CDR3 region: CASSKAGGRGTDTQYF. DNA for the CDR3: TGTGCCAGCAGCAAAGCAGGGGGTCGGGGCACAGATACGCAGTATTTT.

The chain couples TRBV6-1 to TRBJ2-5; 9 bases map to TRBD1. Germline V gene sequence: CDR1 MNHNS, CDR2 SASEGT. This CDR3 is built from 15 residues. V shed 2 bases and J 5 bases; nucleotides not matched to a gene: 6. This CDR3 is CASSEQGTGSETQYF. CDR3 nucleotide sequence: TGTGCCAGCAGTGAACAGGGGACAGGGAGTGAGACCCAGTACTTC.